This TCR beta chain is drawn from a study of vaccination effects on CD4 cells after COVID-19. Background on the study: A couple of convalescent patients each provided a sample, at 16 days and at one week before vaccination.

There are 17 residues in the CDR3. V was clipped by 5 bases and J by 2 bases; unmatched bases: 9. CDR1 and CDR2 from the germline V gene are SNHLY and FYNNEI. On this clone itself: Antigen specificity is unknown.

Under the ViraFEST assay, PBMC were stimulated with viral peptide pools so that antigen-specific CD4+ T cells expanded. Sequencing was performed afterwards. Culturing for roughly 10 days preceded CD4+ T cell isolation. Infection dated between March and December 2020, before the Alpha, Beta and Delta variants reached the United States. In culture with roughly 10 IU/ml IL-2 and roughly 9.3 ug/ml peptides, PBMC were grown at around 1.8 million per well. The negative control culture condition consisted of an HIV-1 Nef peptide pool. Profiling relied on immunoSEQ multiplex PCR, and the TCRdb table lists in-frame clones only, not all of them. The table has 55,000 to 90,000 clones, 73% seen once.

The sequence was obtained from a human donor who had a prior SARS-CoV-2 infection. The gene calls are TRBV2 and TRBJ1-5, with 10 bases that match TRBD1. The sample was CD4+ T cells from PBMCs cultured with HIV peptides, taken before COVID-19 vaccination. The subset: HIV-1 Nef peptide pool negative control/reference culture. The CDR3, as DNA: TGTGCCAGCAGTCACCCGACAGGGGGCTACGGCAATCAGCCCCAGCATTTT. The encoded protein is CASSHPTGGYGNQPQHF.